This T cell receptor beta chain appears in the sequencing data of a study of metastatic and nonmetastatic thyroid tumors. The overall study: Both malignant and benign thyroid patients supplied peripheral blood and tumor or nodule tissue samples, across which the repertoires of these patients were then compared.

Unmatched junction bases numbered 9, after V lost 10 bases and J lost 1 base. The CDR3 has 15 residues. Germline V gives CDR1 SNHLY, CDR2 FYNNEI. Each patient went into thyroid surgery without having received any treatment. TCRdb re-clonotyped the PCR reads via MiXCR. This sample has around 34,000 clones, with 15% found just once. The chain couples TRBV2 to TRBJ2-7, with 11 bases aligning to TRBD1. Sequencing was carried out using blood. The sequence came from a male donor with papillary thyroid cancer or a benign thyroid nodule (not recorded which). Some clones in this sample may be carry-over from other donors' samples. CDR3 nucleotide sequence: TGTGCCAACATTCCCGGACAGGGGGCATCCTACGAGCAGTACTTC. This encodes CANIPGQGASYEQYF.